This TCR beta chain was retrieved from a study of shared clonotypes between healthy human individuals. Across the whole study: Those who served as donors were two women and three men between the ages of 18 and 49. The study's findings and limits: Researchers found naive subsets generally carried larger estimated richness than memory subsets. Tissues were not sampled, only blood, and their repertoires likely differ.

As concerns this clone: No antigen is known for it.

Sequencing used immunoSEQ multiplex PCR; TCRdb keeps in-frame clones, though not all of them. The sample records roughly 2,500,000 clones, over 85% being singletons. V shed 6 bases and J 1 base; nucleotides not matched to a gene: 3. Germline CDR1 reads MNHEY; CDR2 reads SVGAGI. The CDR3 runs to 15 residues. It was into CD45RA+ naive and CD45RA-negative memory subsets that the CD4+ cells were split. The sequenced material came from naive CD4+ T cells from PBMCs. Documented subset: CD45RA+ positively selected. The TCR originated in a man between 18 and 35 years old in good health. Some clones in this sample may be carry-over from other donors' samples. The rearrangement links TRBV6-5 to TRBJ2-2; TRBD1 matches 9 bases. Here the CDR3 DNA reads TGTGCCAGCAGCCCGGGACAGGGGAACACCGGGGAGCTGTTTTTT. Translation: CASSPGQGNTGELFF.